This TCR beta chain derives from a study of blood T cell repertoires in COVID-19. Study at large: The United States, Italy and Spain supplied acute and convalescent COVID-19 samples. T cells, B-cell-depleted T cells, or PBMCs provided the cDNA or gDNA that served as material.

Per the study methods: Counts of nucleated cells, estimated from reference gene primer amplification, were obtained. Produced via immunoSEQ multiplex PCR; TCRdb's table is partial and in-frame only. That table is the source of V, J and clone size, and D and trimming were worked out from the DNA. The profile covers under 200,000 clones, with approximately 84% appearing a single time and roughly 7.5% taken by the ten largest. The CDR3 runs to 10 residues. CDR1 LGHNT and CDR2 FRNRAP come from the germline V gene. V was pared by 9 bases and J by 4 bases, with 7 bases between. The chain is built from TRBV12-5 and TRBJ2-7; D is unclear. This receptor was obtained from a man aged 40-55 years who had recovered from COVID-19. Sample: peripheral blood. The CDR3 loop reads CASQRYEQYF. The CDR3, as DNA: TGTGCTAGCCAACGGTACGAGCAGTACTTC.